This T cell receptor beta chain was found in a study of cytomegalovirus exposure and HLA in healthy donors. Background on the study: The study placed about 81% of its 350 to 400 genotyped donors in the Caucasian-associated ancestry cluster.

Germline CDR1 reads SGHAT; CDR2 reads FQNNGV. The CDR3 has 16 amino acids. V was pared by 2 bases and J by 2 bases, with 13 bases between. Broader study findings: Accurate HLA-A and HLA-B prediction from TCR beta sequences was reported for most subjects.

On this clone: Its antigen is as yet unknown.

60 Vbeta and 13 Jbeta primers were used in PCR. Assay: immunoSEQ multiplex PCR; the TCRdb copy retains only in-frame clones and omits some. The sample carries 90,000 to 110,000 clones, over 70% recorded once. The chain combines TRBV11-2 with TRBJ1-3, with a possible D match to TRBD1 (6 bases). The receptor was isolated from a woman between 35 and 50 years old in good health and CMV-seropositive. Specimen: PBMCs. Written as DNA, the CDR3 is TGTGCCAGCAGCTTATTACAGGGTTCCCCTGGAAACACCATATATTTT. Amino acid sequence: CASSLLQGSPGNTIYF.